What follows are 2 T cell receptor beta chains derived from one specimen sequenced in a study of T-cell memory formation after mild COVID-19. TCRdb ran MiXCR on the 5' RACE reads and lists one entry per CDR3 protein. In the table there are about 140,000 distinct CDR3 sequences, about 14% of which are singletons. The specimen sequenced was PBMCs or a T cell subset sorted from them (not recorded which). These receptors all come from an adult woman who had mild COVID-19 (a few samples of this study predate the infection). Cell type and time point are not known.

The chain links TRBV4-3 to TRBJ2-3, with 7 bases fitting TRBD2. Per the germline V gene, CDR1 is LGHNA and CDR2 is YSLEER. The trim removed 0 bases at V and 8 bases at J, leaving 8 bases unmatched. The CDR3 consists of 15 residues. Here the CDR3 reads CASSQEAGSGGTQYF. The CDR3 DNA sequence: TGCGCCAGCAGCCAAGAAGCGGGATCGGGGGGTACGCAGTATTTT.

This clonotype was detected a few times. CDR3 residues: CASRSGPYTEAFF. For the CDR3, the DNA is TGTGCCAGCAGGTCCGGGCCCTACACTGAAGCTTTCTTT. This chain links TRBV6-5 with TRBJ1-1, with no clear D. Germline assignment: CDR1 MNHEY and CDR2 SVGAGI. The V gene lost 6 bases and the J gene lost 3 bases, with 11 bases spanning the gap. The CDR3 length is 13 residues.